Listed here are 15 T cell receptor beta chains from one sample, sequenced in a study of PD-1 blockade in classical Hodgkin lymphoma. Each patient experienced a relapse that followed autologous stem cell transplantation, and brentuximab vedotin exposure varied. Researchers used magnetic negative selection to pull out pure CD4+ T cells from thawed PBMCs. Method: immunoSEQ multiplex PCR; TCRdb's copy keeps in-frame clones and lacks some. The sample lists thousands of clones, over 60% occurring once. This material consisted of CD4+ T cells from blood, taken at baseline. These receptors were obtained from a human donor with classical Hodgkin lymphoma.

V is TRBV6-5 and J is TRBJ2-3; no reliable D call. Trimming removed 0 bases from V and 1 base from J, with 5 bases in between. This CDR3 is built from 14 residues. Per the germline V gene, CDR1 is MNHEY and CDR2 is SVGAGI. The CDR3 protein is CASSYSGRTDTQYF. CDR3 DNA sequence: TGTGCCAGCAGTTACTCGGGTCGCACAGATACGCAGTATTTT.

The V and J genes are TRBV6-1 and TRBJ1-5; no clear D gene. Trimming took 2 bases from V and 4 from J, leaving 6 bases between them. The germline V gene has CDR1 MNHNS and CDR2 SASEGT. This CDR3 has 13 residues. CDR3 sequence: CASSERGNQPQHF. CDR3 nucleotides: TGTGCCAGCAGTGAACGGGGAAATCAGCCCCAGCATTTT.

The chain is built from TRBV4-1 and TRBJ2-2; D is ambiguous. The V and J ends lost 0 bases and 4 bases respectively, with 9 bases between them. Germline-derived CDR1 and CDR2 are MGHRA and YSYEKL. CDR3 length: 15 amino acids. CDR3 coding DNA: TGCGCCAGCAGCCAAGATAGGCAGACCACCGGGGAGCTGTTTTTT. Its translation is CASSQDRQTTGELFF.

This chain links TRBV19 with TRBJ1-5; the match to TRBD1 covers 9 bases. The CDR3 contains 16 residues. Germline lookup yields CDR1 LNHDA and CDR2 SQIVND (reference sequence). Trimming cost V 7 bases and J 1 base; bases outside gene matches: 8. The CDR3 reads CASTPQGQGSNQPQHF. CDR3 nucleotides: TGTGCCAGTACCCCCCAAGGACAGGGGAGCAATCAGCCCCAGCATTTT.

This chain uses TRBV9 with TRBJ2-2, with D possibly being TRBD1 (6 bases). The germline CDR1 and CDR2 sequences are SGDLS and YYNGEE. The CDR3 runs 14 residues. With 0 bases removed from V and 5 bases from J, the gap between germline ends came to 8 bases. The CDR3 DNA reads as TGTGCCAGCAGCGTAGAGGACAGAACCGGGGAGCTGTTTTTT. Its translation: CASSVEDRTGELFF.

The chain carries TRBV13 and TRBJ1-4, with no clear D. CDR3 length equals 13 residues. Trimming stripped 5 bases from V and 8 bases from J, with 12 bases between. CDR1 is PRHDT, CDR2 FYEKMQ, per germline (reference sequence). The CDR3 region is CASSPSRREKLFF. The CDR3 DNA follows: TGTGCCAGCAGCCCCTCCAGGAGAGAAAAACTGTTTTTT. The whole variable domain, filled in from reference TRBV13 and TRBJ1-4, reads AAGVIQSPRHLIKEKRETATLKCYPIPRHDTVYWYQQGPGQDPQFLISFYEKMQSDKGSIPDRFSAQQFSDYHSELNMSSLELGDSALYFCASSPSRREKLFFGSGTQLSVL.

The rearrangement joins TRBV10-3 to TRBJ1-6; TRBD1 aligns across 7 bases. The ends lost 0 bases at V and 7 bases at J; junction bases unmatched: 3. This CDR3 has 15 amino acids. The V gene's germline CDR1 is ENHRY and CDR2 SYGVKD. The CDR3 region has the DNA TGTGCCATCAGTGAGTCCCGGGACAGCAATTCACCCCTCCACTTT. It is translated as CAISESRDSNSPLHF.

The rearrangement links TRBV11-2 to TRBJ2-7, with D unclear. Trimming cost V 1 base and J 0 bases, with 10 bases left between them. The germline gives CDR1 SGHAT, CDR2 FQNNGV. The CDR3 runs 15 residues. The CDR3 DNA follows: TGTGCCAGCAGCTTAGTTGGCAGGAGCTCCTACGAGCAGTACTTC. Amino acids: CASSLVGRSSYEQYF.

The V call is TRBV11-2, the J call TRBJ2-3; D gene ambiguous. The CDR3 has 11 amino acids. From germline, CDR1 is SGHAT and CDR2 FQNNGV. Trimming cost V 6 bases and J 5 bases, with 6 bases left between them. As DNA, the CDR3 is TGTGCCAGCAGGGTACTAGATACGCAGTATTTT. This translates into CASRVLDTQYF.

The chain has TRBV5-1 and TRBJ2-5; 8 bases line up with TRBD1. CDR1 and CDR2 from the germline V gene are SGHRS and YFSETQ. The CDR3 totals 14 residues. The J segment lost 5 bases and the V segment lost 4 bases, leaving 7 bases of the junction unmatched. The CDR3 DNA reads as TGCGCCAGCAGCCTTGGACAGGGACGGGAGACCCAGTACTTC. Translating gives CASSLGQGRETQYF.

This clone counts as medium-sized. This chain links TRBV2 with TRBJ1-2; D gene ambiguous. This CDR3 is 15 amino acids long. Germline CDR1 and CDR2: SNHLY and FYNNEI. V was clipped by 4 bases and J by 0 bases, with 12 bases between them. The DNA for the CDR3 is TGTGCCAGCAGTGTGATTGGGGTTTCTAACTATGGCTACACCTTC. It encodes CASSVIGVSNYGYTF.

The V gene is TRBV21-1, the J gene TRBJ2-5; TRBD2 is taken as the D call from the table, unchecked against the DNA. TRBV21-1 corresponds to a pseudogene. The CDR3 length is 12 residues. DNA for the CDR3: TGTGCCAGCAGCAAAGACCCGGGGGGTATGTACTTC. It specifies CASSKDPGGMYF.

CDR3 DNA: TGTGCCAGCAGCTTAACCTCGTTTGAGCAGTTCTTC. Protein: CASSLTSFEQFF. The chain links TRBV7-2 to TRBJ2-1; D remains unclear. This CDR3 region has 12 residues. The germline V and J ends were trimmed by 2 bases and 9 bases, with 8 bases remaining between them. Germline V gene data show CDR1 as SGHTA and CDR2 as FQGNSA.

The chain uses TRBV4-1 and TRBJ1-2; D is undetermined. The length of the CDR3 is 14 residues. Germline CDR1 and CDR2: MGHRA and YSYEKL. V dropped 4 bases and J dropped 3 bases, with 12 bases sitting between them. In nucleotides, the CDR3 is TGCGCCAGCAGCCGGCCTGACATCTACTATGGCTACACCTTC. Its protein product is CASSRPDIYYGYTF.

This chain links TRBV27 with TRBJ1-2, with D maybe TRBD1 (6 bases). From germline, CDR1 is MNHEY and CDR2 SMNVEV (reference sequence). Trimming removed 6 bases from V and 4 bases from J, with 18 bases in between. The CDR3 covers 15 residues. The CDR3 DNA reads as TGTGCCAGCAGCCCGGAGGGAACAGGGATCTATGGCTACACCTTC. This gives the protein CASSPEGTGIYGYTF.